Each of the 2 T cell receptor beta chains below was sequenced from the same sample in a study of human T cells and chemical hapten exposure. Regarding time point: patch test 1, 2 weeks after DPC sensitization. Treatment given: therapeutic diphenylcyclopropenone sensitization with weekly scalp DPC. MiXCR, run by TCRdb on the RACE reads, gives a single entry per CDR3 protein. The sample shows some 170,000 distinct CDR3 sequences, about 22% of them seen only once. The input for sequencing was whole blood, taken in connection with sensitization to the hapten diphenylcyclopropenone (DPC). Receptors were obtained from a woman aged 45-59 years with alopecia areata. Some clones in this sample may be carry-over from other donors' samples.

The chain links TRBV10-3 to TRBJ2-2; 7 bases match TRBD2. Germline lookup yields CDR1 ENHRY and CDR2 SYGVKD. With 4 bases clipped from V and 2 bases from J, the junction kept 4 bases outside the gene matches. CDR3 length: 15 amino acids. The chain's CDR3 is CAISVSGINTGELFF. In nucleotides, the CDR3 is TGTGCCATCAGTGTCAGCGGGATAAACACCGGGGAGCTGTTTTTT.

This rearrangement joins TRBV7-2 to TRBJ2-2; the D gene is possibly TRBD2 (6 bases). The CDR3 runs 15 residues. V lost 0 bases to trimming and J lost 4 bases, with 9 bases between them. The germline V gene encodes CDR1 SGHTA and CDR2 FQGNSA. CDR3 nucleotides: TGTGCCAGCAGCTTAGCACTAGCTGGCACCGGGGAGCTGTTTTTT. Translation: CASSLALAGTGELFF.